This T cell receptor (beta chain) was documented in a study of OX40 agonist ivuxolimab in advanced cancers. In the study overall: Patients were given ivuxolimab, an antibody that agonizes OX40 (CD134). Every patient in dose escalation had hepatocellular carcinoma, melanoma, renal cell or head and neck cancer. General study results and limits: A proportion of nonresponders additionally exhibited low normalized T-cell clonal expansion.

Libraries were prepared by immunoSEQ multiplex PCR; TCRdb keeps only in-frame clonotypes and omits some of them. The profile covers some 70,000 clones, with around 90% appearing a single time and approximately 1.1% taken by the ten largest. The CDR3 runs to 15 residues. Germline V gene lookup returns CDR1 MNHNY and CDR2 SVGAGI (reference sequence). V lost 10 bases, J lost 4 bases, and 19 bases lay in between. This clone was seen a single time. What it recognizes is unknown. This receptor was identified in an adult with an advanced solid tumor such as melanoma, head and neck, liver or kidney cancer. The sequencing used CD4+ or CD8+ T cells sorted from blood, collected in a trial of the OX40 agonist ivuxolimab. This sequence joins TRBV6-6 and TRBJ2-2; D is unclear. CDR3 DNA: TGTGCCACCGACCTAGACGGGCTTAGCACCGGGGAGCTGTTTTTT. Its protein is CATDLDGLSTGELFF.